This T cell receptor (beta chain) was observed in a study of identical twins. TCRdb used MiXCR to reprocess the 5' RACE reads, holding one entry per CDR3 protein. The sample records 470,000 or so distinct CDR3 sequences, less than 25% being singletons. V gave up 3 bases and J gave up 6 bases; unmatched junction bases: 6. CDR1 is SGHTA and CDR2 is FQGTGA in the germline V gene. This CDR3 comprises 17 residues. These same records also appear under a second study, on T cells expressing NK-cell markers.

The genes are TRBV7-3 and TRBJ2-3; 16 bases line up with TRBD2. The sample was CD4+ T cells sorted from blood. The sequence was collected from a woman aged 18-29 years in good health. The CDR3 loop reads CASSFQPGLAGGDTQYF. The CDR3 DNA reads as TGTGCCAGCAGCTTCCAACCGGGACTAGCGGGGGGGGATACGCAGTATTTT.